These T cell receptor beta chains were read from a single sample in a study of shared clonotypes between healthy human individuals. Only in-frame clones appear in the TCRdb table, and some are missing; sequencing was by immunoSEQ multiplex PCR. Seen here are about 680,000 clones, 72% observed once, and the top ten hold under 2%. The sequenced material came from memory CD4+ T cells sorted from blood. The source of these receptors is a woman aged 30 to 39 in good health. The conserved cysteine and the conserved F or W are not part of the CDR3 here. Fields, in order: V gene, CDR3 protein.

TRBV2,ASSEGQPVSYEQY
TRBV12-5,ASGLVRGELF
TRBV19,ASRSTGSTDTQY
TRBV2,ASTPFGGELNYGYT
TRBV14,ASQAGRETQY
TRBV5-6,ASSFWISTGELF
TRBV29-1,SVEPPGLVGSKQF
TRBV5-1,ASSSTSGSETQY
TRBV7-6,ASSLMAGGTTGELF
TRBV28,ASTWRGARSGANVLT
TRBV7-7,ASSLVRGETQY
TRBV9,ASSSTGTVAYEQY
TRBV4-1,ASSQGTGGESGGYT
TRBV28,ASSPRGRPNYGYT
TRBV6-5,ASSWDRGDGYT
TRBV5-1,ASSSTGSYNEQF
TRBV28,ASTLRGNYGYT
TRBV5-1,ASSLAGGGGQETQY
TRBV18,ASSDQDIQY
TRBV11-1,ASSPNRGELF
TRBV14,ASSQDIRQIYT
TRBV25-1,ASSVSNEKLF